The 4 T cell receptor beta chains reported below all come from one sample, sequenced in a study of T cell changes during pregnancy in multiple sclerosis. Assay used: immunoSEQ multiplex PCR; TCRdb lists only in-frame clones, some missing. Of tens of thousands of clones detected, roughly 90% appear once; the ten largest clones hold about 6.1%. The sequencing used CD8+ T cells from peripheral blood mononuclear cells, collected in the third trimester of pregnancy. These receptors all come from a female donor with multiple sclerosis, enrolled in a pregnancy study.

The chain joins TRBV9 to TRBJ2-5; 8 bases are shared with TRBD1. With V trimmed by 2 bases and J by 5 bases, 8 bases remained unmatched. Germline V gene lookup returns CDR1 SGDLS and CDR2 YYNGEE. The CDR3 is made up of 15 amino acids. In DNA form, the CDR3 reads TGTGCCAGCAGCGTGAGGCAGGGGGCAGGGGAGACCCAGTACTTC. This gives the protein CASSVRQGAGETQYF.

The J gene is TRBJ2-3, the V gene TRBV6-1; TRBD2 agrees at 7 bases. Germline CDR1 MNHNS, CDR2 SASEGT. V was pared by 4 bases and J by 2 bases, with 3 bases of the junction left unmatched. The CDR3 runs to 14 residues. The CDR3 reads CASSAGGATDTQYF. The CDR3 DNA reads as TGTGCCAGCAGTGCGGGAGGCGCCACAGATACGCAGTATTTT.

The CDR3 DNA sequence: TGCGCCAGCAGCCAGGGGAGGGCAGGGGTTCAGGAGACCCAGTACTTC. Its protein product is CASSQGRAGVQETQYF. V and J are TRBV4-1 and TRBJ2-5; D may be TRBD2 (7 bases). Germline lookup yields CDR1 MGHRA and CDR2 YSYEKL. V was clipped by 3 bases and J by 5 bases, with 19 bases between them. CDR3 length: 16 residues.

A note on this clone: The junction does not match germline at one end; this may be a read error. The chain recombines TRBV7-7 with TRBJ2-5; a weak D match, TRBD2 (6 bases). This CDR3 spans 14 amino acids. The germline gives CDR1 SSHAT, CDR2 FNYEAQ (reference sequence). The CDR3 DNA is TGTGCTAGCAGCTTAATCGCTAGCGAAGAGACCCAGTACTTC. This encodes CASSLIASEETQYF. The entire variable domain, with the rest obtained from reference TRBV7-7 and TRBJ2-5, is as follows: GAGVSQSPRYKVTKRGQDVTLRCDPISSHATLYWYQQALGQGPEFLTYFNYEAQPDKSGLPSDRFSAERPEGSISTLTIQRTEQRDSAMYRCASSLIASEETQYFGPGTRLLVL.